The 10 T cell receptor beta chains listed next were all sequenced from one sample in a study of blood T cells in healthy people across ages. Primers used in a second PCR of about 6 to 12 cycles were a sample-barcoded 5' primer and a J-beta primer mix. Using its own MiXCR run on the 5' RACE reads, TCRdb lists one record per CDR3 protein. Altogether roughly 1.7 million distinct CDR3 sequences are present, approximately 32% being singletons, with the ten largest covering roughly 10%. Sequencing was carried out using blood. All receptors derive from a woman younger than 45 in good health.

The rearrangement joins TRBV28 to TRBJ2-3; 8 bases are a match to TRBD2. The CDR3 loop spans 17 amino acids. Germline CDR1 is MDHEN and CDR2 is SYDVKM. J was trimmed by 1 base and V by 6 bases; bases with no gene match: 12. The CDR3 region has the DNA TGTGCCAGCAGCCTGCTCGGGGGGGCACGGGGCACAGATACGCAGTATTTT. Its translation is CASSLLGGARGTDTQYF.

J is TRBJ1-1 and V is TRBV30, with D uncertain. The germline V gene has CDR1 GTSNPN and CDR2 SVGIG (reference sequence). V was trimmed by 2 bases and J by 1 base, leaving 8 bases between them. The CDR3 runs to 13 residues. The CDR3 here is CAWSRETNTEAFF. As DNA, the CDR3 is TGTGCCTGGAGTCGGGAGACGAACACTGAAGCTTTCTTT.

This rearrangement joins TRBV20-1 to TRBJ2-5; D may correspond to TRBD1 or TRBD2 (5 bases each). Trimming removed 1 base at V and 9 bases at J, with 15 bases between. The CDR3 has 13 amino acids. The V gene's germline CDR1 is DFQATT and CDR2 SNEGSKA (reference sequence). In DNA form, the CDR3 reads TGCAGTGCTAGAGGGGACCCGAGTGGGGCCCAGTACTTC. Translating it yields CSARGDPSGAQYF.

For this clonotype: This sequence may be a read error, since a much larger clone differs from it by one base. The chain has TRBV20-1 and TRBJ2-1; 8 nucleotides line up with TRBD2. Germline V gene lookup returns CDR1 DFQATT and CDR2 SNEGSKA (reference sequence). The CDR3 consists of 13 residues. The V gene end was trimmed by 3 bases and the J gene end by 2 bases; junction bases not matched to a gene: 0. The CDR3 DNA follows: TGCAGTGCTAGGCGGGGGGCCTACAATGAGCAGTTCTTC. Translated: CSARRGAYNEQFF.

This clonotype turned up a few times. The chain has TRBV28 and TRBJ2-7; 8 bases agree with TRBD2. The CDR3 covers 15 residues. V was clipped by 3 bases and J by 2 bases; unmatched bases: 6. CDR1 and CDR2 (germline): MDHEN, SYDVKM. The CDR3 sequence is CASSLYSAGAYEQYF. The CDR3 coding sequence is TGTGCCAGCAGTTTGTACTCAGCGGGGGCCTACGAGCAGTACTTC.

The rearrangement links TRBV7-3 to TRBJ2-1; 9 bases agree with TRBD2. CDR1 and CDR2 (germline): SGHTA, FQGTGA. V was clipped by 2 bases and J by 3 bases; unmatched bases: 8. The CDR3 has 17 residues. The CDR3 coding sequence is TGTGCCAGCAGCTTATTAGGCGGGGGGGCCAACTACAATGAGCAGTTCTTC. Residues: CASSLLGGGANYNEQFF.

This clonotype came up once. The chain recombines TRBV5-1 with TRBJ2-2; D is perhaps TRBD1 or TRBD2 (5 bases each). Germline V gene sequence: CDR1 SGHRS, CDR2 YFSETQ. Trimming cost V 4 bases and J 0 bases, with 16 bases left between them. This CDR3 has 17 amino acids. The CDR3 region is CASSLAPGTANTGELFF. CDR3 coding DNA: TGCGCCAGCAGCCTCGCACCCGGGACGGCGAACACCGGGGAGCTGTTTTTT.

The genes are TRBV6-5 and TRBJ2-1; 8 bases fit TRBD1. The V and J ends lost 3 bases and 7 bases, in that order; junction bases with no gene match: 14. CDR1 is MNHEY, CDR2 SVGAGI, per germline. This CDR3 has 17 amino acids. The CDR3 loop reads CASSYSYIPTGANEQFF. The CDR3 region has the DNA TGTGCCAGCAGTTATTCGTATATCCCGACAGGGGCAAATGAGCAGTTCTTC.

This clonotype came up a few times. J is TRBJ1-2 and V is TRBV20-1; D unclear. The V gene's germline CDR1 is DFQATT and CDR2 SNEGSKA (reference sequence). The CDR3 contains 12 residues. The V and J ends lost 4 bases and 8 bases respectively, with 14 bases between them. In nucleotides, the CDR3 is TGCAGTGCTATGCGGCGGGCCGGCGGCTACACCTTC. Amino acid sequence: CSAMRRAGGYTF.

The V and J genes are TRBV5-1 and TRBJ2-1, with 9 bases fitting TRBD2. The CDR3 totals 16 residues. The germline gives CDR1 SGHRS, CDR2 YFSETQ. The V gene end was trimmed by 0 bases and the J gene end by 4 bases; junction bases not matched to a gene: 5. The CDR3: CASSLAATSGYNEQFF. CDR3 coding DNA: TGCGCCAGCAGCTTGGCTGCGACTAGCGGTTACAATGAGCAGTTCTTC.